The next 10 T cell receptor beta chains were all read from a single sample in a study of CD8+CD57+ T cells in acquired aplastic anemia. The use of genomic DNA as template underpinned the TCR beta VDJ and CDR3 profiling. A single record per CDR3 protein comes from TCRdb applying MiXCR to the reads. Of 250,000 to 350,000 distinct CDR3 sequences in the sample, roughly half were seen once. Sequencing used sorted CD4+, CD8+, or CD8+CD57+ T cells (not recorded which) from PBMCs. Receptor source: a human donor with severe aplastic anemia or a healthy control (not recorded which).

In its sample, this clonotype was seen many times. V gene TRBV9 combines with J gene TRBJ1-2; 8 bases are shared with TRBD1. Germline-derived CDR1 and CDR2 are SGDLS and YYNGEE. This CDR3 contains 14 residues. Losses at the gene ends were 4 bases for V and 5 bases for J; bases not matched to a gene: 7. CDR3 sequence: CASSSPGTGYGYTF. The CDR3 DNA follows: TGTGCCAGCAGCTCCCCCGGGACAGGTTATGGCTACACCTTC.

The V and J genes are TRBV7-9 and TRBJ1-2; 8 positions match TRBD1. The CDR3 length is 13 residues. Germline V gene lookup returns CDR1 SEHNR and CDR2 FQNEAQ (reference sequence). The V and J ends lost 5 bases and 6 bases, in that order; junction bases with no gene match: 5. CDR3 residues: CASSIDRGNGYTF. The CDR3 nucleotides are TGTGCCAGCAGCATCGACAGGGGAAATGGCTACACCTTC. The whole variable domain, filled in from reference TRBV7-9 and TRBJ1-2, reads DTGVSQNPRHKITKRGQNVTFRCDPISEHNRLYWYRQTLGQGPEFLTYFQNEAQLEKSRLLSDRFSAERPKGSFSTLEIQRTEQGDSAMYLCASSIDRGNGYTFGSGTRLTVV.

This clonotype has ten or more counts. This chain uses TRBV20-1 with TRBJ2-1; possibly TRBD2 for D (6 bases). Germline-derived CDR1 and CDR2 are DFQATT and SNEGSKA (reference sequence). CDR3 length: 15 residues. V lost 1 base and J lost 3, with 13 bases in between. This CDR3 is CSARAGGGHYNEQFF. CDR3 DNA: TGCAGTGCTAGAGCCGGGGGAGGCCACTACAATGAGCAGTTCTTC.

Ten or more counts support this clonotype. V gene TRBV20-1 combines with J gene TRBJ2-5; a weak D match, TRBD2 (5 bases). V was pared by 4 bases and J by 5 bases, with 17 bases between. Looked up from germline, CDR1 is DFQATT and CDR2 is SNEGSKA (reference sequence). The CDR3 has 14 residues. The CDR3 nucleotides read TGCAGTGCTATAGTAACGGGGTTAGGGGAGACCCAGTACTTC. Amino acids: CSAIVTGLGETQYF.

The J gene is TRBJ1-5, the V gene TRBV10-3; D remains unclear. Germline assignment: CDR1 ENHRY and CDR2 SYGVKD. Trimming pared 4 bases from V and 2 bases from J, leaving 12 bases between. This CDR3 has 15 residues. CDR3 region: CAISVAGGGNQPQHF. The CDR3 region has the DNA TGTGCCATCAGTGTCGCGGGAGGCGGCAATCAGCCCCAGCATTTT.

This clonotype has a single count. The rearrangement joins TRBV5-1 to TRBJ1-4; D ambiguous. Germline values: CDR1 SGHRS, CDR2 YFSETQ. The CDR3 spans 15 residues. V lost 3 bases and J lost 0, with 9 bases in between. CDR3 loop: CASSSEYATNEKLFF. CDR3 coding DNA: TGCGCCAGCAGCTCAGAATATGCAACTAATGAAAAACTGTTTTTT.

The chain employs TRBV9 and TRBJ2-1, with D hard to call. V gave up 5 bases and J gave up 9 bases, with 12 bases separating them. Germline V lookup: CDR1 SGDLS, CDR2 YYNGEE. This CDR3 contains 12 residues. CDR3 protein: CASSQAGSEQFF. The CDR3 DNA sequence: TGTGCCAGCAGTCAAGCAGGCAGTGAGCAGTTCTTC. Complete variable domain (other parts from reference TRBV9 and TRBJ2-1): DSGVTQTPKHLITATGQRVTLRCSPRSGDLSVYWYQQSLDQGLQFLIQYYNGEERAKGNILERFSAQQFPDLHSELNLSSLELGDSALYFCASSQAGSEQFFGPGTRLTVL.

The gene calls are TRBV7-2 and TRBJ2-7; D ambiguous. The CDR3 sequence is 17 residues long. V was shortened by 2 bases and J by 4 bases, with 21 bases between the two germline ends. CDR1 and CDR2 from the germline V gene are SGHTA and FQGNSA. CDR3 bases: TGTGCCAGCAGCTTACGGACGACCGACTTTACCGGGTACGAGCAGTACTTC. This sequence encodes CASSLRTTDFTGYEQYF.

V gene TRBV20-1 combines with J gene TRBJ2-5, with TRBD2 matching over 13 bases. Germline-derived CDR1 and CDR2 are DFQATT and SNEGSKA (reference sequence). The CDR3 runs 18 residues. V trimming: 0 bases; J trimming: 3 bases; junction bases outside the gene matches: 10. The CDR3 here is CSAREGLAGTYLEETQYF. The CDR3, as DNA: TGCAGTGCTAGAGAGGGACTAGCGGGGACATATCTAGAAGAGACCCAGTACTTC.

This clonotype has just a few counts. The chain links TRBV7-9 to TRBJ2-3; TRBD2 might be the D (6 bases). V gave up 5 bases and J gave up 0 bases, with 15 bases separating them. Per the germline V gene, CDR1 is SEHNR and CDR2 is FQNEAQ (reference sequence). This CDR3 comprises 16 residues. The chain's CDR3 is CASSRPSEASTDTQYF. The CDR3 nucleotides read TGTGCCAGCAGCCGACCTAGCGAGGCTAGCACAGATACGCAGTATTTT.